This entry is about one TCR beta chain. This receptor's antigen is unknown. Base qualities are not provided; no much larger clone lies one nucleotide away. This record comes from a study of T cells in Graves' hyperthyroidism and ophthalmopathy (dated by TCRdb to the late 2010s). A note on the overall study: Peripheral blood samples were taken at the time of initial diagnosis, prior to any treatment. Thyroid tissue and blood T-cell repertoires from about six Graves' hyperthyroidism patients were also compared in the study. A discovery cohort of 95 to 100 patients, about 40 with Graves' ophthalmopathy and 55 to 60 with stable Graves' hyperthyroidism, was used to find distinguishing TCR V-J signatures. After sampling, hyperthyroidism patients received methimazole starting at 30 mg daily, and ophthalmopathy patients received high-dose intravenous methylprednisolone. Whether ophthalmopathy could be predicted prospectively was tested in an independent validation cohort made up of some 20 hyperthyroidism patients plus 17 patients who later progressed to ophthalmopathy. The roughly 94 discovery patients were randomly divided into training and test sets at a 7:3 ratio. TCR Vbeta CDR3 sequencing of fewer than 150 peripheral blood samples (roughly 41 ophthalmopathy, 75 or so hyperthyroidism and roughly 17 progressor patients) is reported in the paper.

Amplification of TCR beta CDR3 regions was carried out from RNA transcripts. For the first round of RT-PCR on the TCR CDR3, the HTBI primer set was used together with the Qiagen OneStep RT-PCR kit. Libraries were constructed in a second round of multiplex PCR, after which size selection and purification were performed. The libraries were sequenced on an Illumina HiSeq2000 using paired-end 100 bp reads. In the source study's methods: SOAPnuke was used to process the raw data, with reads discarded if the reads contained adapters or uncalled bases, had a mean Phred below 15, or lacked an exact constant-primer or identifier match. High-quality paired reads were merged using COPE v1.2.5, and each unique nucleotide sequence was defined as a clonotype. MiTCR v1.1 was used to align the clonotypes against IMGT TRBV, TRBD and TRBJ reference segments. The analysis included only V-J combinations with a frequency above 0.0001, which together covered around 99% of the repertoires. The TCS score was defined as F50 (clonal expansion) divided by E x V (chaos), with BLOSUM62-based TCRdist calculated between CDR3 peptides within each V-J. Welch's t-statistics and random forest reduced fewer than 550 V-J features to 10 to 15, which were used in a naive Bayes classifier (R e1071). Clones were called with MiXCR by TCRdb after fastp trimmed the public reads at Q25, and only in-frame beta chains were retained. Each record represents a unique CDR3 protein, reported with the most common genes and DNA among its rows. None of the V and J calls come from the authors' own analysis; TCRdb made them. The sample contains 700,000 or so distinct CDR3 sequences, about 14% of them found a single time. About 12% of the sample lies in the top ten.

Moderately to severely active disease, a Clinical Activity Score of at least 3, a NOSPECS grade of at least 4, and a duration under 3 months were present in ophthalmopathy patients. Any patient with an uncontrolled infection, another autoimmune disease, pregnancy or lactation was excluded. Clinical symptoms, serum thyroxine and TRAb, thyroid ultrasound, and orbital computed tomography formed the basis for the diagnoses. PBMCs were isolated from 10 ml of fresh peripheral blood by Ficoll-Paque density gradient centrifugation. Trizol reagent was used to extract total RNA, and RNA quality was then checked on an Agilent 2100 Bioanalyzer. Broad study findings and their caveats: In validation, the model predicted progression to ophthalmopathy with over 65% sensitivity and less than 75% specificity, a median of 6.5 months before onset. A model built on a 13 V-J signature distinguished ophthalmopathy from stable hyperthyroidism, reaching about 89% sensitivity and 81.08% specificity in cross-validation and 80%/75% in testing. Blood samples also contained most of the expanded thyroid clonotypes (frequency above 0.001), which suggests that blood repertoires may reflect thyroid immune responses. No statistical method was used to fix the sample size in advance, and group allocation was not hidden from the investigators.

This sequence was found in a woman aged 45-65 years with Graves' ophthalmopathy. Input material: blood.

The nucleotide sequence is TGTGCCAGCAGTCACAACAGGTTTAGCAATCAGCCCCAGCATTTT. The resulting protein is CASSHNRFSNQPQHF. This chain joins TRBV27 to TRBJ1-5, and perhaps TRBD1 as D gene, on 5 matching bases. The CDR3 numbers 15 residues from cysteine through phenylalanine. The CDR3 DNA has 45 bases and is translated from base 1. The germline ends are 11 bases apart after V is trimmed by 5 bases and J by 0 bases. Based on the germline V gene (reference sequence), the CDR1 and CDR2 sequences are MNHEY and SMNVEV.